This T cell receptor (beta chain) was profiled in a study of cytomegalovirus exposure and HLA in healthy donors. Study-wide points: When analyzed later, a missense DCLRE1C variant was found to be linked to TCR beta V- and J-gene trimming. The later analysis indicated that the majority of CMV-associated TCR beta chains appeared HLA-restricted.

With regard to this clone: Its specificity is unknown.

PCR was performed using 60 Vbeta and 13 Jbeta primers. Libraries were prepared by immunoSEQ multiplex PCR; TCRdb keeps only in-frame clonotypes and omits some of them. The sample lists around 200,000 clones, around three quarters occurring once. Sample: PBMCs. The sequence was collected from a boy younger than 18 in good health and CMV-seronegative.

The CDR3 DNA is TGTGCCAGCAGTACTAGGGGGGGCGGGGAGCTGTTTTTT. Protein sequence: CASSTRGGGELFF. The chain combines TRBV6-6 with TRBJ2-2, with D possibly matching TRBD2 (7 bases). CDR3 length equals 13 residues. CDR1 is MNHNY, CDR2 SVGAGI, per germline (reference sequence). The V end lost 5 bases, the J end lost 7 bases, and 11 bases lay between the germline ends.